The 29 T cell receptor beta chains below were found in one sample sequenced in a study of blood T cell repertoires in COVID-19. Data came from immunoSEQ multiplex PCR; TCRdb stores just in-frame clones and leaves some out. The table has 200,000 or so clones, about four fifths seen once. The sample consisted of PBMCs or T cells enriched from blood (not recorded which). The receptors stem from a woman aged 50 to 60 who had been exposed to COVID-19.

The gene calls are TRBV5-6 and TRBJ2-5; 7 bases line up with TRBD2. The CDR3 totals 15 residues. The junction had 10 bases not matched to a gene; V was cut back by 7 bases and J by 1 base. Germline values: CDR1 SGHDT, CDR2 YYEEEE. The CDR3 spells CASWPRGRPQETQYF. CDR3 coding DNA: TGTGCCAGCTGGCCGCGGGGGAGACCCCAAGAGACCCAGTACTTC.

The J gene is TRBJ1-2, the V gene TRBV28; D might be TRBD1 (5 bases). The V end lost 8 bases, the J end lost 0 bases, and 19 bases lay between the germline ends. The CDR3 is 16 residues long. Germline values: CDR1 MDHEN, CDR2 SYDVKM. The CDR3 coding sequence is TGTGCCAGCTCGGAGGGCGGGGCCCTAGCTAACTATGGCTACACCTTC. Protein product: CASSEGGALANYGYTF.

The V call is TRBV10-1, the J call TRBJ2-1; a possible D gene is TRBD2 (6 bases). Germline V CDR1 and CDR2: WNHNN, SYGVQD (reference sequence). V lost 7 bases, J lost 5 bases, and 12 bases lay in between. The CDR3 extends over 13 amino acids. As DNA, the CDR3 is TGCGCCAGCATTCGGGAGATAGACAATGAGCAGTTCTTC. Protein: CASIREIDNEQFF.

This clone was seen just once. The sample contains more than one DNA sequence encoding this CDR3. The CDR3 reads CASSQADYGYTF. CDR3 in DNA: TGTGCCAGCAGCCAAGCGGACTATGGCTACACCTTC. This chain connects TRBV3-1 (or the pseudogene TRBV3-2) to TRBJ1-2; D ambiguous. This CDR3 spans 12 amino acids. Germline V lookup: CDR1 LGHDT, CDR2 YNNKEL (reference sequence). V lost 1 base and J lost 3, with 3 bases in between.

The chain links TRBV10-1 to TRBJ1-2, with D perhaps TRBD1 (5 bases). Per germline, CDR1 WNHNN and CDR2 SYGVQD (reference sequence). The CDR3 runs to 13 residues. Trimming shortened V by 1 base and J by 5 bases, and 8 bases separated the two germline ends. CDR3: CASSEWTWYGYTF. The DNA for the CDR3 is TGCGCCAGCAGTGAGTGGACATGGTATGGCTACACCTTC.

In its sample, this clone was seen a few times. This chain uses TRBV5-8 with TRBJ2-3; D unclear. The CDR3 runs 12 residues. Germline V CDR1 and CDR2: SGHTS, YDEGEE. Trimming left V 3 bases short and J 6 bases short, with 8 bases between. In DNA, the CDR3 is TGTGCCAGCAGCTCCATTCGGGATACGCAGTATTTT. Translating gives CASSSIRDTQYF.

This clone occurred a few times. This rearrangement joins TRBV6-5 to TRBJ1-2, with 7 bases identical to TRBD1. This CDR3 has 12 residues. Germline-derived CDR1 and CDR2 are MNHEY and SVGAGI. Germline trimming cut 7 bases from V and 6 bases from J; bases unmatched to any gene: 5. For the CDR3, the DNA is TGTGCCAGCACCACGACAGGGAATGGCTACACCTTC. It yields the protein CASTTTGNGYTF.

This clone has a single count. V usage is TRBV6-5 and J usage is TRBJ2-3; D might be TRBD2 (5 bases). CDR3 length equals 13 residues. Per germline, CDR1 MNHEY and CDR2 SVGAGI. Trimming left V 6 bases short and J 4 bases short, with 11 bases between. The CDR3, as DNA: TGTGCCAGCAGCCTAATGCGGGCAGATACGCAGTATTTT. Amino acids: CASSLMRADTQYF.

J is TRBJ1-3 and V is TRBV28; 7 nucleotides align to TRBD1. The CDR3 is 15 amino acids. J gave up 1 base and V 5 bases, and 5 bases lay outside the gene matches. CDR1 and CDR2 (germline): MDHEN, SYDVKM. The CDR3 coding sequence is TGTGCCAGCAGTCCGTTCAGGGGGTCTGGAAACACCATATATTTT. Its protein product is CASSPFRGSGNTIYF.

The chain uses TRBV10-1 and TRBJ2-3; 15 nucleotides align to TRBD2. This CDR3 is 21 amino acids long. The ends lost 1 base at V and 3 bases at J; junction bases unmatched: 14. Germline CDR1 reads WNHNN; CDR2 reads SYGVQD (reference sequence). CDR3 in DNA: TGCGCCAGCAGTGAGTTTCGTGGGACTAGCGGGGGGCAAAACCGGACAGATACGCAGTATTTT. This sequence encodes CASSEFRGTSGGQNRTDTQYF.

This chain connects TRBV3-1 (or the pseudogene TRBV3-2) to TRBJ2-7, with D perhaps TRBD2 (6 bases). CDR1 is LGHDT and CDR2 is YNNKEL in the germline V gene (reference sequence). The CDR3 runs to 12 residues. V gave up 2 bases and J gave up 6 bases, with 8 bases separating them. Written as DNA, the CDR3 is TGTGCCAGCAGCCAACGGGGGATCGAGCAGTACTTC. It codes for CASSQRGIEQYF.

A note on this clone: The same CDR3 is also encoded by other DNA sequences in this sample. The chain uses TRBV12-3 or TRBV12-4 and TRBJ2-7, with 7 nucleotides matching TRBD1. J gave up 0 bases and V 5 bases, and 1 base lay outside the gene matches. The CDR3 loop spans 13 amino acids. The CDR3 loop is CASSRDSSYEQYF. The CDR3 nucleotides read TGTGCCAGCAGTCGGGACAGCTCCTACGAGCAGTACTTC.

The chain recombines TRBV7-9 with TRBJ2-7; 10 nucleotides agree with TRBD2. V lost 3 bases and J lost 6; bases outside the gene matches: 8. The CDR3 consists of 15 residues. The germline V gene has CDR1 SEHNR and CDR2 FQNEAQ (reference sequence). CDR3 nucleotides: TGTGCCAGCAGCTTGGAAACTAGCGGGGCCCGCGAGCAGTACTTC. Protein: CASSLETSGAREQYF.

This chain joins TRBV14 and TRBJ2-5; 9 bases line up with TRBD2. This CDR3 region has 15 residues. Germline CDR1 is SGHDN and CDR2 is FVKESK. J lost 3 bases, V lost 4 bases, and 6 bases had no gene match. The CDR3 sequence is CASSLLRGGEETQYF. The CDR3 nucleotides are TGTGCCAGCAGCCTTCTCCGCGGGGGGGAAGAGACCCAGTACTTC.

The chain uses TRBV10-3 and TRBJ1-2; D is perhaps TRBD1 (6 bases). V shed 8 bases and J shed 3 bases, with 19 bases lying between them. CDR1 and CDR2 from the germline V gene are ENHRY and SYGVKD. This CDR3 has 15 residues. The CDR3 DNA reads TGTGCCATCGCGGGTGCGGACAGTAGGGACTATGGCTACACCTTC. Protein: CAIAGADSRDYGYTF.

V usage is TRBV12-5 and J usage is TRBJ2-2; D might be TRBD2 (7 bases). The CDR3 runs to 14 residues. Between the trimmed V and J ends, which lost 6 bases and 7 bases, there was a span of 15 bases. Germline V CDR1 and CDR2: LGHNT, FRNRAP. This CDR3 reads CASGRMGGLGELFF. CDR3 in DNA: TGTGCTAGTGGCCGGATGGGGGGGCTCGGGGAGCTGTTTTTT.

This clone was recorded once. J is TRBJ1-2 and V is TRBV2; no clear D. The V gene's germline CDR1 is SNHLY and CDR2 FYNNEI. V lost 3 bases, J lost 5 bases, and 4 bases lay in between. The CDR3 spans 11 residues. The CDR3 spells CASSDQYGYTF. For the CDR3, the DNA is TGTGCCAGCAGTGACCAATATGGCTACACCTTC.

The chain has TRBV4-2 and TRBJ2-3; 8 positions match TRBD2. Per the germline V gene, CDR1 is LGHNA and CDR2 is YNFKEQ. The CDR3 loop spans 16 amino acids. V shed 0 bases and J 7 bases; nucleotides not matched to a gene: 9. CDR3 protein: CASSQDPAGGWNTQYF. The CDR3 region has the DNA TGTGCCAGCAGCCAAGACCCCGCGGGGGGCTGGAATACGCAGTATTTT.

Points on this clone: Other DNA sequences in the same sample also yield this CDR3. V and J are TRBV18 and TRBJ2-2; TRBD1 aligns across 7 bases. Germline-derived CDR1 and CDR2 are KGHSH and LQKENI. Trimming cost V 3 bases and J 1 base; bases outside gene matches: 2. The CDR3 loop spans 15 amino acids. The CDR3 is CASSPRTGNTGELFF. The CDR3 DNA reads TGTGCCAGCTCACCGCGGACAGGGAACACCGGGGAGCTGTTTTTT.

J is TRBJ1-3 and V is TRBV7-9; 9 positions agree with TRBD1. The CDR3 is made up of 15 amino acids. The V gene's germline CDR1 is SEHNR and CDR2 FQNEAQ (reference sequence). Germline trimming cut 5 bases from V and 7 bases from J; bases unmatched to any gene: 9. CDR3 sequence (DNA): TGTGCCAGCAGCCCAGGGACAGGGATGGGGAACACCATATATTTT. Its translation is CASSPGTGMGNTIYF. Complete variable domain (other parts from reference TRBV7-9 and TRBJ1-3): DTGVSQNPRHKITKRGQNVTFRCDPISEHNRLYWYRQTLGQGPEFLTYFQNEAQLEKSRLLSDRFSAERPKGSFSTLEIQRTEQGDSAMYLCASSPGTGMGNTIYFGEGSWLTVV.

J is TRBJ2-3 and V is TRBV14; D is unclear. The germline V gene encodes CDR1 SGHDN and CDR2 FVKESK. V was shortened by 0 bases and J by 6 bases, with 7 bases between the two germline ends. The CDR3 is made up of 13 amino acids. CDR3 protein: CASSQEFGDTQYF. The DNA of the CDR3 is TGTGCCAGCAGCCAAGAGTTCGGGGATACGCAGTATTTT.

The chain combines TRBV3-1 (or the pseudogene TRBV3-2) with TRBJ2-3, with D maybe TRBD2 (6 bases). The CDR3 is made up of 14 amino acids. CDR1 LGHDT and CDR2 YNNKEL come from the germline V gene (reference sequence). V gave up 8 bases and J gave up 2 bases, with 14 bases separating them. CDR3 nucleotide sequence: TGTGCCAGCGGAATAGCGGCGGCCACAGATACGCAGTATTTT. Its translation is CASGIAAATDTQYF.

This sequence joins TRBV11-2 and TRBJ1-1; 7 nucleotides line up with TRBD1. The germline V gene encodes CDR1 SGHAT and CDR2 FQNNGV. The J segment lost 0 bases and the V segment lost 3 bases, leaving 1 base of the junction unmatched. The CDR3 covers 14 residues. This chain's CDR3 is CASSFQGVNTEAFF. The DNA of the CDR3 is TGTGCCAGCAGCTTCCAGGGGGTGAACACTGAAGCTTTCTTT. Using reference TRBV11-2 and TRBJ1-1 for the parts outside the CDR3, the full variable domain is EAGVAQSPRYKIIEKRQSVAFWCNPISGHATLYWYQQILGQGPKLLIQFQNNGVVDDSQLPKDRFSAERLKGVDSTLKIQPAKLEDSAVYLCASSFQGVNTEAFFGQGTRLTVV.

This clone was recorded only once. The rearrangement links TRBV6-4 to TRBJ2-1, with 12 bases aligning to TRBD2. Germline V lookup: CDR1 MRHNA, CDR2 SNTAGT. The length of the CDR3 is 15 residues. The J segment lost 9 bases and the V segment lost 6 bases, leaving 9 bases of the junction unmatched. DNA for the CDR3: TGTGCCAGCAGCCGACTAGCGGGGGCCTACGGTGAGCAGTTCTTC. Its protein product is CASSRLAGAYGEQFF.

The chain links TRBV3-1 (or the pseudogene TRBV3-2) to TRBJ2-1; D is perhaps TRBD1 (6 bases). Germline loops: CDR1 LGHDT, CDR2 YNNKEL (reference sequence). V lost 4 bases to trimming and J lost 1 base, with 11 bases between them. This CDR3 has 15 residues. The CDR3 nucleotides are TGTGCCAGCAGCCGAATCAGGGGTTCCTACAATGAGCAGTTCTTC. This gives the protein CASSRIRGSYNEQFF.

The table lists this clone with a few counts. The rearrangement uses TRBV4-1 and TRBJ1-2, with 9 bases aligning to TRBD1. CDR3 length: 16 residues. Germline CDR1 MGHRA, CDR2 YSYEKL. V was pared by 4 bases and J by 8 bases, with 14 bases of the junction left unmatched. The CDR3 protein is CASSRSLDRGEGGYTF. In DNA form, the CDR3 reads TGCGCCAGCAGCCGATCTTTGGACAGGGGAGAGGGAGGCTACACCTTC.

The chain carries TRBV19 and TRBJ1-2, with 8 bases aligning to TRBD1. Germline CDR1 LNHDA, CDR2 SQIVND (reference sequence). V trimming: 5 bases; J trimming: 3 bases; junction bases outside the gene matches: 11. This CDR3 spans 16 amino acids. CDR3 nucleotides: TGTGCCAGTAGTGTTTGGAACAGGGGGAATGACTATGGCTACACCTTC. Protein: CASSVWNRGNDYGYTF.

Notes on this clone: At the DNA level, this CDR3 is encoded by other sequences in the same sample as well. CDR3 loop: CASSLGGNYGYTF. DNA of the CDR3: TGTGCCAGCAGTTTGGGGGGGAACTATGGCTACACCTTC. V is TRBV12-3 or TRBV12-4 and J is TRBJ1-2; D might be TRBD1 (5 bases). This CDR3 has 13 residues. The V gene lost 3 bases and the J gene lost 2 bases, with 7 bases spanning the gap.

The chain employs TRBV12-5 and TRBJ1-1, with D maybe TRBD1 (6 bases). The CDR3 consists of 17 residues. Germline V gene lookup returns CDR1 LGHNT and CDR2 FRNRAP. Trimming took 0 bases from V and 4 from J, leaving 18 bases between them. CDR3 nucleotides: TGTGCTAGTGGTTTGGTACTATCACAAGGGGGTGGCACTGAAGCTTTCTTT. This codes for CASGLVLSQGGGTEAFF.